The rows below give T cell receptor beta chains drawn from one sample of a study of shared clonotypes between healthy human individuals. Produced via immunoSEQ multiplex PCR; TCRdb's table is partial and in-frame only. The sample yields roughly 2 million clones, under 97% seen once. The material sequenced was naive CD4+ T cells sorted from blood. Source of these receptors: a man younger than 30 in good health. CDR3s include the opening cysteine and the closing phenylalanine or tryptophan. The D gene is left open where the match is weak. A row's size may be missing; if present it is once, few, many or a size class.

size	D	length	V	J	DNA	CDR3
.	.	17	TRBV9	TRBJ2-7	TGTGCCAGCAGCGTAGGGCTTTGGACAGACTTCCACCACGAGCAGTACTTC	CASSVGLWTDFHHEQYF
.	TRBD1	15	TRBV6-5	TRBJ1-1	TGTGCCAGCAGTTACTCCCGACAGGGGGCGGCTCAAGCTTTCTTT	CASSYSRQGAAQAFF
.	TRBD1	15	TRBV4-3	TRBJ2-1	TGCGCCAGCAGCCAAGTCCCGGGACAGGGTGATGAGCAGTTCTTC	CASSQVPGQGDEQFF
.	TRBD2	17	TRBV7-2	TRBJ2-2	TGTGCCAGCAGCTTTGCCGGGACTAGCGGGAACACCGGGGAGCTGTTTTTT	CASSFAGTSGNTGELFF
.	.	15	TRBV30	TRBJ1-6	TGTGCCTCCCTGGGCCAGGGGCTGAGGAATTCACCCCTCCACTTT	CASLGQGLRNSPLHF
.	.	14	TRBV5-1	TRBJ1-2	TGCGCCAGCAGCTTGGGACCGCCTGGCTATGGCTACACCTTC	CASSLGPPGYGYTF
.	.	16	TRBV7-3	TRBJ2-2	TGTGCCAGCAGCTTAGGTTTGGTAGGGCTCACCGGGGAGCTGTTTTTT	CASSLGLVGLTGELFF
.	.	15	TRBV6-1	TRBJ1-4	TGTGCCAGCAGTGAAGCGGGCTGGGGGGACGAAAAACTGTTTTTT	CASSEAGWGDEKLFF
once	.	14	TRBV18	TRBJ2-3	TGTGCCAGCTCACCCCTCTCACCCCGGGATACGCAGTATTTT	CASSPLSPRDTQYF
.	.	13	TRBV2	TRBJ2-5	TGTGCCAGCAGTGAGGACAGCCAAGAGACCCAGTACTTC	CASSEDSQETQYF
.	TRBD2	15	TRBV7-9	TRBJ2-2	TGTGCCAGCAGCCCCGAGCGGGGGGGCCACGGGGAGCTGTTTTTT	CASSPERGGHGELFF
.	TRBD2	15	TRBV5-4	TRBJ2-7	TGTGCCAGCAGCAAGTCCCTAGCGGGAGGGTACGAGCAGTACTTC	CASSKSLAGGYEQYF
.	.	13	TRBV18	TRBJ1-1	TGTGCCAGCTCACCACTGGTGAACACTGAAGCTTTCTTT	CASSPLVNTEAFF
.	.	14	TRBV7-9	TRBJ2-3	TGTGCCAGCAGCTTCGGGGCATACACAGATACGCAGTATTTT	CASSFGAYTDTQYF
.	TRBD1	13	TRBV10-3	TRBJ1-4	TGTGCCACTGCAGGGGGCACTAATGAAAAACTGTTTTTT	CATAGGTNEKLFF
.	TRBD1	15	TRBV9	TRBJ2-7	TGTGCCAGCAGCGTAGGGACAGGGGGATCCTACGAGCAGTACTTC	CASSVGTGGSYEQYF
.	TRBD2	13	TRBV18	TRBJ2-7	TGTGCCAGCTCACGTGGGGGGGCCTACGAGCAGTACTTC	CASSRGGAYEQYF
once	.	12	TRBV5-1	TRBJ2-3	TGCGCCAGCAGCTTGGGAAGGGATACGCAGTATTTT	CASSLGRDTQYF
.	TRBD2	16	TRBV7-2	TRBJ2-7	TGTGCCAGCAGCTTAGCGACAGCGGGGGGCCCCTACGAGCAGTACTTC	CASSLATAGGPYEQYF
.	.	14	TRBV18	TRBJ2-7	TGTGCCAGCTCAACGGGCTCCAAGGCCTACGAGCAGTACTTC	CASSTGSKAYEQYF
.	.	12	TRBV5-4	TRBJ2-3	TGTGCCAGCAGCTTGGAACCGGGACTGCCGATTTTT	CASSLEPGLPIF
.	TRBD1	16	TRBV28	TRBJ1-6	TGTGCCAGCGGATCAGGGGGCTTCACCTATAATTCACCCCTCCACTTT	CASGSGGFTYNSPLHF
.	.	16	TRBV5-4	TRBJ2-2	TGTGCCAGCAGCCCCCGACGGACGGTGAACACCGGGGAGCTGTTTTTT	CASSPRRTVNTGELFF
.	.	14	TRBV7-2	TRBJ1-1	TGTGCCAGCAGCGCATACAGGGTTCGAACTGAAGCTTTCTTT	CASSAYRVRTEAFF
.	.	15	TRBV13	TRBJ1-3	TGTGCCAGCAGTCCTAGAGGTCACCTTGGAAACACCATATATTTT	CASSPRGHLGNTIYF
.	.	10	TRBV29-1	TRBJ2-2	TGCAGCGTTGAGGCTCAGGGGCTGTTTTTT	CSVEAQGLFF
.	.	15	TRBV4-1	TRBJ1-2	TGCGCCAGCAGCCAAGGTTCATTGGAGAACTATGGCTACACCTTC	CASSQGSLENYGYTF
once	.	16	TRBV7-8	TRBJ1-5	TGTGCCAGCAGCTTAGAGGGATCCGAGACGAATCAGCCCCAGCATTTT	CASSLEGSETNQPQHF
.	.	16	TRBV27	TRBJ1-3	TGTGCCAGCAGTTTATCGCTTTCATCCTCTGGAAACACCATATATTTT	CASSLSLSSSGNTIYF
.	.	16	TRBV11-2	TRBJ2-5	TGTGCCAGCAGCTTCCTGGGGGGAATTAGGGAAGAGACCCAGTACTTC	CASSFLGGIREETQYF
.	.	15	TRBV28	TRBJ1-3	TGTGCCAGCACCGTAGGGGGAGGGGCTGGAAACACCATATATTTT	CASTVGGGAGNTIYF
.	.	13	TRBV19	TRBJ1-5	TGTGCCAGTAGTCTGGGGAGGCCGGAGCCCCAGCATTTT	CASSLGRPEPQHF
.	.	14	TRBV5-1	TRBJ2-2	TGCGCCAGCAGCCCGTCAGGGAACACCGGGGAGCTGTTTTTT	CASSPSGNTGELFF
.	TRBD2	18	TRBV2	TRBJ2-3	TGTGCCAGCAGTGAAGCGCTTGGCGGGGGGGCCATGACAGATACGCAGTATTTT	CASSEALGGGAMTDTQYF
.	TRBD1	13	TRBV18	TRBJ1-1	TGTGCCAGCTCGCGACAGGGGATCGATGAAGCTTTCTTT	CASSRQGIDEAFF
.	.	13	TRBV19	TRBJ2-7	TGTGCCAGTAGTTTAAGGGAGAGCTACGAGCAGTACTTC	CASSLRESYEQYF
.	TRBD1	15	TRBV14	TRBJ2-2	TGTGCCAGCAGCCGAGGGACAGGGTACACCGGGGAGCTGTTTTTT	CASSRGTGYTGELFF
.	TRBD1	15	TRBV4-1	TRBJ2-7	TGCGCCAGCAGCCAAGATTGGGACAGCTCCTACGAGCAGTACTTC	CASSQDWDSSYEQYF
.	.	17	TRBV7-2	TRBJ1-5	TGTGCCAGCAGCCCAAGAGGGGGAATTGATGGCAATCAGCCCCAGCATTTT	CASSPRGGIDGNQPQHF
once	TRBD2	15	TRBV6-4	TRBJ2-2	TGTGCCAGCAGTGTCACCGGGGGGTTTGGCGGGGAGCTGTTTTTT	CASSVTGGFGGELFF
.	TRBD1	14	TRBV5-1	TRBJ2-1	TGCGCCAGCAGAGCCCAGGGGGCGCAGGTTGAGCAGTTCTTC	CASRAQGAQVEQFF
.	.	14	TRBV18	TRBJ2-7	TGTGCCAGCTCACCACGGGAGGCGGACTACGAGCAGTACTTC	CASSPREADYEQYF
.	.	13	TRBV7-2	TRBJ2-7	TGTGCCAGCAGCCACACTTCCGGCTACGAGCAGTACTTC	CASSHTSGYEQYF
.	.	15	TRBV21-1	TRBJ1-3	TGTGCCAGCAGCACGGGCAGGACCTCTGGAAACACCATATATTTT	CASSTGRTSGNTIYF
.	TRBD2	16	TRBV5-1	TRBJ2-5	TGCGCCAGCAGCTTGGCCGGGACTAGCGAGACAGAGACCCAGTACTTC	CASSLAGTSETETQYF
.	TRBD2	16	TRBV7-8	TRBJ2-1	TGTGCCAGCAGCCCCGGTACTAGCGGGAGTTACAATGAGCAGTTCTTC	CASSPGTSGSYNEQFF
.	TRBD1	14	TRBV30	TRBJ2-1	TGTGCCTGGTATAGAGGGGGCGCTTACGGTGAGCAGTTCTTC	CAWYRGGAYGEQFF
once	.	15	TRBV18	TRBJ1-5	TGTGCCAGCTCACCACCGGGGGTGAGCAATCAGCCCCAGCATTTT	CASSPPGVSNQPQHF
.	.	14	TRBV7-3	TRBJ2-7	TGTGCCAGCAGCTTTCAGGGTGGTACTTACGAGCAGTACTTC	CASSFQGGTYEQYF
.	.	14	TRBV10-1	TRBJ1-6	TGCGCCAGCAGCCCCGGGACACGAGCTTCACCCCTCCACTTT	CASSPGTRASPLHF
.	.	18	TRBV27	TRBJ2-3	TGTGCCAGCAGTTTAGTGTGGCCTGGGCGGGATAGTACAGATACGCAGTATTTT	CASSLVWPGRDSTDTQYF
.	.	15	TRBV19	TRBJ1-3	TGTGCCAGCGGATCGACCGGGACCTCTGGAAACACCATATATTTT	CASGSTGTSGNTIYF
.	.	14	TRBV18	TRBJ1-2	TGTGCCAGCTCACCAGGGGGCCAAAACTATGGCTACACCTTC	CASSPGGQNYGYTF
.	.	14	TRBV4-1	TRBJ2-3	TGCGCCAGCAGCCAAGGGGCCCCGGGTGATACGCAGTATTTT	CASSQGAPGDTQYF
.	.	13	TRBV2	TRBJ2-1	TGTGCCAGCAGTGAAGATTACTACAATGAGCAGTTCTTC	CASSEDYYNEQFF